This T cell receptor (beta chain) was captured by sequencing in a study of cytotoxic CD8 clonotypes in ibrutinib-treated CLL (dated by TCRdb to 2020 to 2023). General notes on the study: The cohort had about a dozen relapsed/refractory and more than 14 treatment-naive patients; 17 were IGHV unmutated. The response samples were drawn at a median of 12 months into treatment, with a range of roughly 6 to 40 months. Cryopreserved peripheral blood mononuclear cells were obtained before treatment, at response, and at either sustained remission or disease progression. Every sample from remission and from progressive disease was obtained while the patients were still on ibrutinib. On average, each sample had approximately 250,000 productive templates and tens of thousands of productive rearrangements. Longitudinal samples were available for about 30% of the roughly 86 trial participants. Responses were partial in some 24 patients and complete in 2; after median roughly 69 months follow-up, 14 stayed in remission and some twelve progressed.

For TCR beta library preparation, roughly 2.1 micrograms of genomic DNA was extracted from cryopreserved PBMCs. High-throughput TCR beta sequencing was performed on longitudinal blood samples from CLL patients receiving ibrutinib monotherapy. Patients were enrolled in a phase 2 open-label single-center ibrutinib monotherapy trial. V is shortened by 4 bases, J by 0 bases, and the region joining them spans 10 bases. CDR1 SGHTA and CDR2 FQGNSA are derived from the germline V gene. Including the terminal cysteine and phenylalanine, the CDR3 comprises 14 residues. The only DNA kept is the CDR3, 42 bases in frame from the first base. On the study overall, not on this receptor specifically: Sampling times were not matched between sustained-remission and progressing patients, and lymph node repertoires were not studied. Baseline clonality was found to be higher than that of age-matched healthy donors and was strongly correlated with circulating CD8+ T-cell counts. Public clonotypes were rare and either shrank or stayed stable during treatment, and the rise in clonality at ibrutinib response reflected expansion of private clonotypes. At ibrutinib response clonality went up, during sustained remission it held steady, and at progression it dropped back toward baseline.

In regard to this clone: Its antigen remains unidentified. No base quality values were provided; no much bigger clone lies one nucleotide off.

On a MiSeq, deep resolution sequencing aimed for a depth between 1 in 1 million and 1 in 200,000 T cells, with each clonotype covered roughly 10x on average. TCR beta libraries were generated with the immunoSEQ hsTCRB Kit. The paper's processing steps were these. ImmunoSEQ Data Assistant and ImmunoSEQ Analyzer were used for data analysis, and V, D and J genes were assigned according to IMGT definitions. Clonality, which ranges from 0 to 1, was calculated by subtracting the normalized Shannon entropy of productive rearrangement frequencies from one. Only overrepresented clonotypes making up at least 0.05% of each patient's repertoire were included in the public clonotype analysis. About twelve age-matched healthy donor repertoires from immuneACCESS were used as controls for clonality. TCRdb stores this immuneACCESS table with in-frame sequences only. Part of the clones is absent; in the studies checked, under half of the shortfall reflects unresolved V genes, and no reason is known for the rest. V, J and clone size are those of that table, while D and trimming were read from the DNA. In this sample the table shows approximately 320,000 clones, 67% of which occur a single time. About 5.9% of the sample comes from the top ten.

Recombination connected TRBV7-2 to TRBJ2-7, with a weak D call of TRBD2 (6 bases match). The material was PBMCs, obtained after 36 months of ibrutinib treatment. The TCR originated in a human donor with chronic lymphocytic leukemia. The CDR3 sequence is CASSWRDGSYEQYF. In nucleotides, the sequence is TGTGCCAGCAGCTGGAGGGACGGCTCCTACGAGCAGTACTTC.